Detailed here is one T cell receptor (beta chain). This entry comes from a study of CD8+ T cells in alopecia areata. Regarding treatment: oral pan-JAK inhibitor, 5-10 mg twice daily. Investigators isolated RNA and reverse transcribed it into cDNA to act as the sequencing template. The assay was immunoSEQ multiplex PCR, and TCRdb's table has in-frame clones only and misses some. The sample lists 95,000 to 100,000 clones, 60% occurring once. The CDR3 has 13 residues. Germline V gene sequence: CDR1 MNHNY, CDR2 SVGAGI (reference sequence). The ends were cut back, 6 bases at V and 3 bases at J, with 11 bases in the middle.

The sequencing used CD8+ T cells sorted from blood, collected between weeks 55 and 65, from a patient treated with tofacitinib. This chain uses TRBV6-6 with TRBJ1-1; D remains unclear. The source is a human donor with alopecia areata. CDR3 bases: TGTGCCAGCAGCCCTGACGGATACACTGAAGCTTTCTTT. It specifies CASSPDGYTEAFF.